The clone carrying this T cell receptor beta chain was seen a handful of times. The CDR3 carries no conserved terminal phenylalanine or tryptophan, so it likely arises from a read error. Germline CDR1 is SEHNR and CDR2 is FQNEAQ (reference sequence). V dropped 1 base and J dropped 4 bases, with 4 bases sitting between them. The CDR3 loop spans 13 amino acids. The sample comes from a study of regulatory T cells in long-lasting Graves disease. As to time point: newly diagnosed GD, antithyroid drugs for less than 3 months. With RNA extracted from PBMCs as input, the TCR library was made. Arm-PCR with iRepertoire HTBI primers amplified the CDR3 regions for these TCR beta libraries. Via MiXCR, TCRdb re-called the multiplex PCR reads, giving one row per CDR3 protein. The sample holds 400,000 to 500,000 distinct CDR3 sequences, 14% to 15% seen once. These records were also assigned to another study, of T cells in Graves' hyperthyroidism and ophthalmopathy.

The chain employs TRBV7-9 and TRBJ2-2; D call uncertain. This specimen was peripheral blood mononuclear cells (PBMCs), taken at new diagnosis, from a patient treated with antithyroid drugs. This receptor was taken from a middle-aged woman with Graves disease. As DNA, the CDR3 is TGTGCCAGCAGCTTAGATGTCACCGGGGAGCTGTTTTTG. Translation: CASSLDVTGELFL.